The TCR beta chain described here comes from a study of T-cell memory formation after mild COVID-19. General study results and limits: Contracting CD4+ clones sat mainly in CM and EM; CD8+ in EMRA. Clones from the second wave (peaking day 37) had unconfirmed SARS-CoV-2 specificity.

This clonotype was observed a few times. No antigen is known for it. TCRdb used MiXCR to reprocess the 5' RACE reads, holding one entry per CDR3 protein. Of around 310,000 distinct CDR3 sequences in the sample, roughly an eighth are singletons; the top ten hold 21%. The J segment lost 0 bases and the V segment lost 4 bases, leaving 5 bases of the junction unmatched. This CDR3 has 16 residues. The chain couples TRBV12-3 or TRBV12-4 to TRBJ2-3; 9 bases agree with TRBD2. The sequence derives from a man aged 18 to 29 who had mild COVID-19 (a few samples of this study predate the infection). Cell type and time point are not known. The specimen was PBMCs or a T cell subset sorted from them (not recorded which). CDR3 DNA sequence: TGTGCCAGCAGTTCGACTAGCGGATTAAGCACAGATACGCAGTATTTT. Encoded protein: CASSSTSGLSTDTQYF.